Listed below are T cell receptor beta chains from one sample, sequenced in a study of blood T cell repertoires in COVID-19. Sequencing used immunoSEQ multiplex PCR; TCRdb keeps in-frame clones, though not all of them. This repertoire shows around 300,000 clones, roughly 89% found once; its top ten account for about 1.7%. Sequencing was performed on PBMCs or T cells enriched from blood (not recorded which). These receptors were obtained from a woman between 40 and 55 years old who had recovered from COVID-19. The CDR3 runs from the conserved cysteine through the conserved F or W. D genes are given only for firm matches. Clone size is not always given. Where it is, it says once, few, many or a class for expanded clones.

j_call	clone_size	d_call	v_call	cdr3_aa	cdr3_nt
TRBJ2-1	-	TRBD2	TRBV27	CASSFWGLAGGSSYNEQFF	TGTGCCAGCAGTTTCTGGGGACTAGCGGGGGGAAGCTCCTACAATGAGCAGTTCTTC
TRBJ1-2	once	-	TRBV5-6	CASSFGGAFYGYTF	TGTGCCAGCAGCTTTGGAGGGGCCTTCTATGGCTACACCTTC
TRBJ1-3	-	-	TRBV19	CASSPWEGSGNTIYF	TGTGCCAGTAGTCCCTGGGAGGGCTCTGGAAACACCATATATTTT
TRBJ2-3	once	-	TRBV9	CASSDTGEAQYF	TGTGCCAGCAGCGATACCGGGGAAGCGCAGTATTTT
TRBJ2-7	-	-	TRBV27	CASSLDRDNEQYF	TGTGCCAGCAGTTTAGATCGGGACAACGAGCAGTACTTC
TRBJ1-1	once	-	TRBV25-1	CASSEYSGVNTEAFF	TGTGCCAGCAGTGAATATTCGGGGGTCAACACTGAAGCTTTCTTT
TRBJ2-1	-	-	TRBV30	CAWTRRLHPSYNEQFF	TGTGCCTGGACAAGACGACTACACCCTTCCTACAATGAGCAGTTCTTC
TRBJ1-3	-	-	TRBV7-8	CASSLARVIAGNTIYF	TGTGCCAGCAGCTTAGCGAGGGTGATCGCGGGAAACACCATATATTTT
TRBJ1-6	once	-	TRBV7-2	CASSLEGVRVNSPLHF	TGTGCCAGCAGCTTAGAGGGGGTTCGTGTTAATTCACCCCTCCACTTT
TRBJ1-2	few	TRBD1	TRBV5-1	CASSLGQGARGYTF	TGCGCCAGCAGCTTGGGACAGGGGGCGCGAGGCTACACCTTC
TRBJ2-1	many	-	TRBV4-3	CASSVAEGSGEQFF	TGCGCCAGCAGCGTCGCGGAAGGGAGTGGTGAGCAGTTCTTC